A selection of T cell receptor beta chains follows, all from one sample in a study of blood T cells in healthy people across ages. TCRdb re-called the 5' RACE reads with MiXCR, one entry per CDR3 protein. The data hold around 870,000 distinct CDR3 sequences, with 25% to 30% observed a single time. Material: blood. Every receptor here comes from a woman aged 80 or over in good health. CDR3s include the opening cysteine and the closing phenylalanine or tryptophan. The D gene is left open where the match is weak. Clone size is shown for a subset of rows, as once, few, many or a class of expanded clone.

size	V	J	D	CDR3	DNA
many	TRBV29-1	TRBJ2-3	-	CSVDTGTGTDTQYF	TGCAGCGTTGATACAGGGACGGGCACAGATACGCAGTATTTT
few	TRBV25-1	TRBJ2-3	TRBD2	CASSDQTSGGTDTQYF	TGTGCCAGCAGTGACCAGACTAGCGGGGGCACAGATACGCAGTATTTT
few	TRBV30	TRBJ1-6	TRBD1	CAWSVRGTGDSPLHF	TGTGCCTGGAGTGTACGGGGGACAGGGGATTCACCCCTCCACTTT
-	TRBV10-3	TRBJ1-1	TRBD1	CAIARGQDTEAFF	TGTGCCATCGCTAGGGGGCAGGACACTGAAGCTTTCTTT
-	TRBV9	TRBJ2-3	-	CASSLGPVSTDTQYF	TGTGCCAGCAGCCTTGGACCTGTTAGCACAGATACGCAGTATTTT
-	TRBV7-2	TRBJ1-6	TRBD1	CASSKTGESYNSPLHF	TGTGCCAGCAGCAAAACAGGGGAGTCCTATAATTCACCCCTCCACTTT
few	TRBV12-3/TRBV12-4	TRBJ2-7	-	CASSKAGGRSEQYF	TGTGCCAGCAGCAAAGCGGGTGGGCGATCGGAGCAGTACTTC
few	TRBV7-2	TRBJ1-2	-	CASSRTDGYYGYTF	TGTGCCAGCAGCCGAACGGACGGGTACTATGGCTACACCTTC
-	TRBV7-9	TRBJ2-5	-	CASSEGYQETQYF	TGTGCCAGCAGCGAGGGGTACCAAGAGACCCAGTACTTC
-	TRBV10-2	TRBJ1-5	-	CASSDPPFSNQPQHF	TGCGCCAGCAGTGACCCTCCTTTTAGCAATCAGCCCCAGCATTTT
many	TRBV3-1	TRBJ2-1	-	CASSLGGRVYEQFF	TGTGCCAGCAGCCTCGGGGGCCGAGTGTATGAGCAGTTCTTC
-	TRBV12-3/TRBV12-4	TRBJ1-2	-	CASSPGTEAGYTF	TGTGCCAGCAGTCCCGGGACTGAGGCTGGCTACACCTTC
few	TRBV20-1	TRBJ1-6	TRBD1	CSADRGPDSPLHF	TGCAGTGCAGACAGGGGCCCCGATTCACCCCTCCACTTT
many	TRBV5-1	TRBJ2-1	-	CASSTTTDLNDEQFF	TGCGCCAGCAGCACCACTACAGACCTAAACGATGAGCAGTTCTTC
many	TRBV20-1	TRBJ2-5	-	CSARPSQETQYF	TGCAGTGCCCGTCCCAGCCAAGAGACCCAGTACTTC
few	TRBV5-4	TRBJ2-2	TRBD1	CASSLPGQGSTGELFF	TGTGCCAGCAGCCTGCCGGGACAGGGAAGCACCGGGGAGCTGTTTTTT
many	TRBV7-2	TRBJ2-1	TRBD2	CASSLRASGGYNEQFF	TGTGCCAGCAGCTTAAGGGCTAGCGGGGGTTACAATGAGCAGTTCTTC
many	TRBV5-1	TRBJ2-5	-	CASSVQGNQETQYF	TGCGCCAGCAGCGTACAGGGAAACCAAGAGACCCAGTACTTC
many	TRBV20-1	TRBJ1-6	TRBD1	CSASDRGSSYNSPLHF	TGCAGTGCCTCCGACAGGGGAAGCTCCTATAATTCACCCCTCCACTTT
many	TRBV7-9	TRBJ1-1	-	CASSLDSQGTEAFF	TGTGCCAGCAGCTTAGACTCCCAAGGGACTGAAGCTTTCTTT
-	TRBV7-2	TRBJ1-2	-	CASSLAAGKGGYTF	TGTGCCAGCAGCTTAGCGGCGGGCAAGGGGGGCTACACCTTC
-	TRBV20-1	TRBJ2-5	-	CSASVAGAETQYF	TGCAGTGCTAGTGTCGCAGGTGCGGAGACCCAGTACTTC
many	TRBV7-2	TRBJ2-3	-	CASSLVSPPTDTQYF	TGTGCCAGCAGCTTAGTTTCCCCCCCCACAGATACGCAGTATTTT